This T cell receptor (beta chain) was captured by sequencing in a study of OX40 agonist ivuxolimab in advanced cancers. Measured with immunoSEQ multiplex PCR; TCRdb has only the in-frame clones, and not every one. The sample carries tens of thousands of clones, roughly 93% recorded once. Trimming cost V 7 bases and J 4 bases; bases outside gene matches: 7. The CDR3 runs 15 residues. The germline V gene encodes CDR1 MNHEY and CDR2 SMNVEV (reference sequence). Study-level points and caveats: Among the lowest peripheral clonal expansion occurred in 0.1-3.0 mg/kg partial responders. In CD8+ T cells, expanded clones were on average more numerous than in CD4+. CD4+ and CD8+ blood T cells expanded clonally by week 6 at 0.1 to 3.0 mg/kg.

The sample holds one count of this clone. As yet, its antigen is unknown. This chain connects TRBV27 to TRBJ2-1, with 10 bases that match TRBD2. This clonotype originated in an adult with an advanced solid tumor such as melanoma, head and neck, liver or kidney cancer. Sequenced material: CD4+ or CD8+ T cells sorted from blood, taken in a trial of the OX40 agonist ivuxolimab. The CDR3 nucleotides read TGTGCCAGCAACCCTGGGACTAGCGTTTACAATGAGCAGTTCTTC. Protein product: CASNPGTSVYNEQFF.